This TCR beta chain was captured in a study of blood T cell repertoires in COVID-19. Study information: Sites across the United States, Italy and Spain contributed samples from acute and convalescent COVID-19. PBMCs, B-cell-depleted T cells, or T cells provided the cDNA or gDNA that made up the material.

This CDR3 is built from 14 residues. The germline V gene encodes CDR1 MNHEY and CDR2 SVGAGI. V gave up 6 bases and J gave up 4 bases, with 13 bases separating them. This clone was counted between two and nine times. Generated by immunoSEQ multiplex PCR, the TCRdb table keeps only in-frame clones and is missing some. This table holds 100,000 to 150,000 clones, around 86% found once. Sequenced: peripheral blood. The TCR originated in a woman at least 80 years old with acute or convalescent COVID-19. V gene TRBV6-5 combines with J gene TRBJ1-5; D gene ambiguous. This CDR3 reads CASRTSGRNQPQHF. The DNA of the CDR3 is TGTGCCAGCAGAACCTCCGGGAGGAATCAGCCCCAGCATTTT.